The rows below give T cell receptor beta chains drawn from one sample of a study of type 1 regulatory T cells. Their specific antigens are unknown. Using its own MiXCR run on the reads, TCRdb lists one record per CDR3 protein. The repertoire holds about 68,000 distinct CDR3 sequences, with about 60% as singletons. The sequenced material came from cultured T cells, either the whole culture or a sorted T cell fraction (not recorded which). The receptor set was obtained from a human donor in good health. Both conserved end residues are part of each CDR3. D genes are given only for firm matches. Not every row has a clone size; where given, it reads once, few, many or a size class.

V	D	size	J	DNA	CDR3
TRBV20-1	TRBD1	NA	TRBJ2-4	TGCAGTGCTAGAGTCGGGACAGGCATTCAGTACTTC	CSARVGTGIQYF
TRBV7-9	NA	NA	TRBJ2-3	TGTGCCAGCAGCTTACGGACGGGCCTAACGGATACGCAGTATTTT	CASSLRTGLTDTQYF
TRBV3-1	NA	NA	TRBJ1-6	TGTGCCAGCACCGGTGGGACCGCCACGGGGCCCCTCCACTTT	CASTGGTATGPLHF
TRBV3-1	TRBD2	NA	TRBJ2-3	TGTGCCAGCAGCATAGGGACTACGGATACGCAGTATTTT	CASSIGTTDTQYF
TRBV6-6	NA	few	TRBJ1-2	TGTGCCAGCACTACGGGGGGAAGTAACTATGGCTACACCTTC	CASTTGGSNYGYTF
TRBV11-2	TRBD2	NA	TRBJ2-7	TGTGCCAGCAGTAACCCCGGGACTAGCTACGAGCAGTACTTC	CASSNPGTSYEQYF
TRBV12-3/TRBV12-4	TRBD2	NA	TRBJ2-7	TGTGCCAGCAGTTTAGCGGGACTACCGTGGGGGAGCTCCTACGAGCAGTACTTC	CASSLAGLPWGSSYEQYF
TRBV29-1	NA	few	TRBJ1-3	TGCAGCGTTGTTGAGATGAGCAGGGCAGAAAACACCATATATTTT	CSVVEMSRAENTIYF
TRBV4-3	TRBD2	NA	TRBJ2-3	TGCGCCAGCAGGCGAAACGGGGGGGCTTCCACAGATACGCAGTATTTT	CASRRNGGASTDTQYF
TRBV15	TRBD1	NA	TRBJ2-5	TGTGCCACCAGCAGATTCACAGGGGGCTACCAAGAGACCCAGTACTTC	CATSRFTGGYQETQYF
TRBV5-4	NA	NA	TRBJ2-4	TGTGCCAGCAGCTTGGAGTTAGCCAAAAACATTCAGTACTTC	CASSLELAKNIQYF
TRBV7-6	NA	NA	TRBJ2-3	TGTGCCAGCAGCTTAGGGGGCGCAAGCACAGATACGCAGTATTTT	CASSLGGASTDTQYF
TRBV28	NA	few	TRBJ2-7	TGTGCCAGCAGTTTAGGCGGGAAGAACTACGAGCAGTACTTC	CASSLGGKNYEQYF
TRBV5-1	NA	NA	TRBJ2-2	TGCGTCAGCAGCTTGGCCCGCGGCGGGGAGCTGTTTTTT	CVSSLARGGELFF